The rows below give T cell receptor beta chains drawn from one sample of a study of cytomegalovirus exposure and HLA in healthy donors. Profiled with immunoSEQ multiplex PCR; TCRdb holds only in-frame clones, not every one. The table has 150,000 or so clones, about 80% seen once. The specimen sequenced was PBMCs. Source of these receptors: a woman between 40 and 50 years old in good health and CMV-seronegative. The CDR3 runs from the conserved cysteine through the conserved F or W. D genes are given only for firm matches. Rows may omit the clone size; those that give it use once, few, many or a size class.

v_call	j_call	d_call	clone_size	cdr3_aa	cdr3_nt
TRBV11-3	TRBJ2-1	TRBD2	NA	CASSLAAGGAAYNEQFF	TGTGCCAGCAGCTTAGCCGCCGGGGGGGCAGCCTACAATGAGCAGTTCTTC
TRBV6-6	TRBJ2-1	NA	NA	CASSFSGPGFF	TGTGCCAGCAGTTTTAGCGGCCCGGGGTTCTTC
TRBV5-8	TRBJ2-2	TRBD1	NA	CASSLRDRGVPGELFF	TGTGCCAGCAGCCTACGGGACAGGGGGGTACCCGGGGAGCTGTTTTTT
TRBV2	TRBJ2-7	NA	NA	CASSEGQNYEQYF	TGTGCCAGCAGTGAAGGGCAGAACTACGAGCAGTACTTC
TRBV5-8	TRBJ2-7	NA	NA	CASSSDREADEQYF	TGTGCCAGCAGCTCGGACAGAGAGGCGGACGAGCAGTACTTC
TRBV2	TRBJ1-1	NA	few	CASTPLGGTEAFF	TGTGCCAGCACTCCCCTCGGGGGCACTGAAGCTTTCTTT
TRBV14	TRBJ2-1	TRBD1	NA	CASSLGQGAPTEQFF	TGTGCCAGCAGCCTGGGACAGGGGGCACCCACTGAGCAGTTCTTC
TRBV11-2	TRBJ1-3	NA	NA	CASSLERTGNTIYF	TGTGCCAGCAGCTTAGAAAGGACAGGAAACACCATATATTTT
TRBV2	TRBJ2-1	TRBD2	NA	CASSTSGSSYNEQFF	TGTGCCAGCAGTACTAGCGGGAGCTCCTACAATGAGCAGTTCTTC
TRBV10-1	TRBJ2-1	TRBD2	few	CASSDTGGPYNEQFF	TGCGCCAGCAGTGACACGGGGGGGCCGTACAATGAGCAGTTCTTC
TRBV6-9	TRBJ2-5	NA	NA	CASSYFTGPGETQYF	TGTGCCAGCAGTTATTTCACAGGGCCTGGGGAGACCCAGTACTTC
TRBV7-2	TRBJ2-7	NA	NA	CASSLVSGTLYEQYF	TGTGCCAGCAGCTTAGTTAGCGGCACTCTCTACGAGCAGTACTTC
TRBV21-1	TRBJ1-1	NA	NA	CASSKVDNMNTEAFF	TGTGCCAGCAGCAAAGTGGACAACATGAACACTGAAGCTTTCTTT
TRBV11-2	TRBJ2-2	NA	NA	CASSKTGLNTGELFF	TGTGCCAGCAGCAAAACAGGGCTGAACACCGGGGAGCTGTTTTTT
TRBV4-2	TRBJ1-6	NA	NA	CASSQETLYNSPLHF	TGTGCCAGCAGCCAAGAAACGCTATATAATTCACCCCTCCACTTT
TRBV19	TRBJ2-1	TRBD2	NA	CASCSGGDNEQFF	TGTGCCAGCTGTAGCGGGGGGGACAATGAGCAGTTCTTC
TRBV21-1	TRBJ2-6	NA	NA	CASSTPTSGEYSGANVLTF	TGTGCCAGCAGCACGCCGACTAGCGGGGAATACTCTGGGGCCAACGTCCTGACTTTC
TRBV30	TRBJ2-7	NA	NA	CAWSVGQGQNEQYF	TGTGCCTGGAGTGTAGGGCAGGGCCAGAACGAGCAGTACTTC
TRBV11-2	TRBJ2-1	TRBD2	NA	CASSLGGGGWDEQFF	TGTGCCAGCAGCTTAGGGGGCGGGGGATGGGATGAGCAGTTCTTC
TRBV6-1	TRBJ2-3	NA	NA	CASSKTTTGDTQYF	TGTGCCAGCAGTAAAACCACAACAGGGGATACGCAGTATTTT
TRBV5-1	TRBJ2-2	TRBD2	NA	CASSLSLAGVAGELFF	TGCGCCAGCAGCTTGTCGCTAGCGGGAGTCGCCGGGGAGCTGTTTTTT
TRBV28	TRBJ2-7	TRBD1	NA	CASHARDRAYEQYF	TGTGCCAGCCATGCTAGGGACAGGGCCTACGAGCAGTACTTC
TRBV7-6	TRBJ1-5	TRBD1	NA	CASSLPGTGLSNQPQHF	TGTGCCAGCAGCTTACCCGGGACAGGGCTGAGCAATCAGCCCCAGCATTTT
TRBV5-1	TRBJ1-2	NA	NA	CASSATQGSVNYGYTF	TGCGCCAGCAGCGCTACTCAGGGGAGCGTAAACTATGGCTACACCTTC
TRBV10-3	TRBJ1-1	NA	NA	CAISTSLGHPNTEAFF	TGTGCCATCAGTACCAGCTTAGGACACCCTAACACTGAAGCTTTCTTT
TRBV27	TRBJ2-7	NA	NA	CASSFSLYYEQYF	TGTGCCAGCAGTTTTTCACTCTACTACGAGCAGTACTTC
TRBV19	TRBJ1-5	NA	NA	CASSMRHVSNQPQHF	TGTGCCAGTAGTATGAGGCACGTCAGCAATCAGCCCCAGCATTTT
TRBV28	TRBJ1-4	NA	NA	CASSLGQLNEKLFF	TGTGCCAGCAGTTTAGGACAGCTTAATGAAAAACTGTTTTTT
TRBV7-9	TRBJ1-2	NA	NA	CASSLVDSPLSYGYTF	TGTGCCAGCAGCTTAGTGGACAGTCCTCTTAGCTATGGCTACACCTTC
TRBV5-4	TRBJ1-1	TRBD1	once	CASSLGRGTVNTEAFF	TGTGCCAGCAGCTTGGGACGCGGGACAGTGAACACTGAAGCTTTCTTT
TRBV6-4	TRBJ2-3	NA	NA	CASSDSTTGNTDTQYF	TGTGCCAGCAGTGACTCGACAACGGGAAACACAGATACGCAGTATTTT
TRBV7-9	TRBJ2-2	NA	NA	CASSLAQTGELFF	TGTGCCAGCAGCTTAGCGCAGACCGGGGAGCTGTTTTTT
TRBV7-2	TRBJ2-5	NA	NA	CASRPRDTFSETQYF	TGTGCCAGCAGGCCCCGGGACACCTTTTCAGAGACCCAGTACTTC
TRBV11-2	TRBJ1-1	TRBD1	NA	CASRTWDRAKNTEAFF	TGTGCCAGCAGGACTTGGGACAGAGCGAAGAACACTGAAGCTTTCTTT
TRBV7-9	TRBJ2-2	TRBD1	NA	CASSTRDRGTGELFF	TGTGCCAGCAGCACCCGGGACAGGGGTACCGGGGAGCTGTTTTTT
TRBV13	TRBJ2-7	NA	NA	CASSLGSRYEQYF	TGTGCCAGCAGCTTAGGCAGTCGCTACGAGCAGTACTTC
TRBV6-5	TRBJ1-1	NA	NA	CASAGGAGTEAFF	TGTGCCAGTGCGGGGGGCGCGGGGACTGAAGCTTTCTTT
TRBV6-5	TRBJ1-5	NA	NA	CASSYDGGSQPQHF	TGTGCCAGCAGTTACGACGGGGGGAGTCAGCCCCAGCATTTT
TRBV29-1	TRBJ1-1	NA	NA	CSVVRPGRMGTEAFF	TGCAGCGTTGTTAGGCCCGGGAGGATGGGCACTGAAGCTTTCTTT
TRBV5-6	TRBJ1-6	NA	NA	CASSLLDRRDSPLHF	TGTGCCAGCAGCTTGTTGGACAGAAGAGATTCACCCCTCCACTTT
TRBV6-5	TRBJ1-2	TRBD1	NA	CASSNGQGIYGYTF	TGTGCCAGCAGTAACGGACAGGGTATTTATGGCTACACCTTC